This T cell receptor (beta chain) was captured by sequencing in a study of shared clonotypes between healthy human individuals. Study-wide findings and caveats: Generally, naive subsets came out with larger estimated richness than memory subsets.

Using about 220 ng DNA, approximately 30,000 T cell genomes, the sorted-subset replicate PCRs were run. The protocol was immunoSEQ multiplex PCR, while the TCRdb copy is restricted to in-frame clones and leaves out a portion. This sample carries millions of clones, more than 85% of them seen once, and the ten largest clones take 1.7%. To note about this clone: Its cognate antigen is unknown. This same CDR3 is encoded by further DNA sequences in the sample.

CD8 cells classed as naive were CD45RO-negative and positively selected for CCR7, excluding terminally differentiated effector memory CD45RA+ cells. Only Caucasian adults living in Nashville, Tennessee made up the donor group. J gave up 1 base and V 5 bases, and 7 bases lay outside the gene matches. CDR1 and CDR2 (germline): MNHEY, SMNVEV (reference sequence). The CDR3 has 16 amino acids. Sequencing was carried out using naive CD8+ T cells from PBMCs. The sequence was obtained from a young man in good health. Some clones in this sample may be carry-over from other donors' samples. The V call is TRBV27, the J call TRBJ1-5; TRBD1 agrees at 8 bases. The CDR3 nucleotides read TGTGCCAGCAGTCCGTCACAGGGGGAGAGCAATCAGCCCCAGCATTTT. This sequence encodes CASSPSQGESNQPQHF.